These 31 T cell receptor beta chains share one sample of origin, sequenced in a study of shared clonotypes between healthy human individuals. Data came from immunoSEQ multiplex PCR; TCRdb stores just in-frame clones and leaves some out. The sample contains about 2.2 million clones, under 95% of which appear only once. Naive CD8 cells were CD45RO-negative, positively selected for CCR7, excluding terminally differentiated effector memory CD45RA+ cells. Specimen: naive CD8+ T cells from PBMCs. The receptors originated from a man between 18 and 35 years old in good health. Some clones in this sample may be carry-over from other donors' samples.

The chain links TRBV29-1 to TRBJ2-5; 7 bases align to TRBD1. With the DNA end fitting TRBJ2-7 better, the J assignment may be wrong. CDR1 and CDR2 (germline): SQVTM, ANQGSEA. The CDR3 contains 12 residues. DNA for the CDR3: TGCAGCGTGGGACAGAACTCCTACGAGCAGTACTTC. Residues: CSVGQNSYEQYF.

The chain joins TRBV28 to TRBJ2-5; no clear D gene. Between the trimmed V and J ends, which lost 3 bases and 5 bases, there was a span of 13 bases. The CDR3 spans 14 residues. Germline CDR1 MDHEN, CDR2 SYDVKM. The CDR3, as DNA: TGTGCCAGCAGTTTGATCGGAGTGTGGGAGACCCAGTACTTC. Its protein is CASSLIGVWETQYF.

This chain links TRBV27 with TRBJ2-6; D gene uncertain. V was clipped by 6 bases and J by 2 bases, with 14 bases between them. Looked up from germline, CDR1 is MNHEY and CDR2 is SMNVEV (reference sequence). There are 16 residues in the CDR3. This CDR3 is CASSAYVSPGANVLTF. The CDR3, as DNA: TGTGCCAGCAGCGCCTACGTTAGCCCTGGGGCCAACGTCCTGACTTTC.

The chain couples TRBV30 to TRBJ1-6; no definite D call. Germline CDR1 and CDR2: GTSNPN and SVGIG (reference sequence). This CDR3 is 11 amino acids long. V shed 4 bases and J shed 14 bases, with 12 bases lying between them. CDR3 bases: TGTGCCTGGATCTCCAGACGGTCCCTCCACTTT. It is translated as CAWISRRSLHF.

The genes are TRBV25-1 and TRBJ2-5; TRBD2 agrees at 14 bases. TRBJ2-7 matches the DNA end more closely, so the J call is doubtful. The CDR3 has 17 residues. Per the germline V gene, CDR1 is MGHDK and CDR2 is SYGVNS. CDR3 residues: CASSGGLAGGPPYEQYF. The CDR3 DNA reads as TGTGCCAGCAGTGGAGGACTAGCGGGAGGACCTCCCTACGAGCAGTACTTC.

The V gene is TRBV5-4, the J gene TRBJ1-1; D perhaps matches TRBD1 (5 bases). The V end was cut by 4 bases, the J end by 5 bases, with 18 bases between. In germline, CDR1 is SGHNT, CDR2 YYREEE (reference sequence). There are 15 residues in the CDR3. CDR3: CASSPSRGIGTEAFF. CDR3 in DNA: TGTGCCAGCAGCCCCTCGAGGGGAATAGGAACTGAAGCTTTCTTT.

The chain combines TRBV7-3 with TRBJ2-2; 12 bases line up with TRBD1. V shed 5 bases and J 7 bases; nucleotides not matched to a gene: 8. CDR3 length: 16 amino acids. The germline V gene has CDR1 SGHTA and CDR2 FQGTGA. The CDR3 DNA follows: TGTGCCAGCAGCGCTCCGGGACAGGGGGCTGGCGGGGAGCTGTTTTTT. This translates into CASSAPGQGAGGELFF.

The chain links TRBV2 to TRBJ2-1, with D possibly TRBD2 on 6 matching bases. Germline V CDR1 and CDR2: SNHLY, FYNNEI. CDR3 length: 15 amino acids. Between the trimmed V and J ends, which lost 4 bases and 0 bases, there was a span of 10 bases. The CDR3 DNA is TGTGCCAGCAGTGCGGACGGGAGCTCCTACAATGAGCAGTTCTTC. Encoded protein: CASSADGSSYNEQFF.

The rearrangement joins TRBV7-2 to TRBJ1-1; D gene uncertain. Germline CDR1 and CDR2: SGHTA and FQGNSA. With 1 base removed from V and 10 bases from J, the gap between germline ends came to 10 bases. The CDR3 runs 12 residues. The CDR3 sequence: CASSLDGVRAFF. The CDR3 DNA sequence: TGTGCCAGCAGCTTAGATGGGGTTAGAGCTTTCTTT.

This clone was seen a single time. The genes are TRBV27 and TRBJ2-5, with a tentative D call TRBD1 (5 bases). CDR3 size: 12 residues. The ends were cut back, 8 bases at V and 5 bases at J, with 12 bases in the middle. Per germline, CDR1 MNHEY and CDR2 SMNVEV (reference sequence). The CDR3 region has the DNA TGTGCCAGCCGGGCAGGGTCTGAGACCCAGTACTTC. As protein: CASRAGSETQYF.

V and J are TRBV9 and TRBJ2-5; D ambiguous. The CDR3 runs 16 residues. Germline V lookup: CDR1 SGDLS, CDR2 YYNGEE. V was clipped by 0 bases and J by 4 bases, with 16 bases between them. CDR3 region: CASSVGDLLKGETQYF. In DNA, the CDR3 is TGTGCCAGCAGCGTAGGGGATCTTCTAAAGGGAGAGACCCAGTACTTC.

The gene calls are TRBV30 and TRBJ1-1, with D maybe TRBD1 (6 bases). Trimming pared 1 base from V and 8 bases from J, leaving 8 bases between. The CDR3 has 11 amino acids. From germline, CDR1 is GTSNPN and CDR2 SVGIG (reference sequence). As DNA, the CDR3 is TGTGCCTGGAGTGAGGGGGGGGAAGCTTTCTTT. Translating it yields CAWSEGGEAFF.

The rearrangement uses TRBV7-9 and TRBJ2-7; TRBD1 matches 9 bases. CDR3 size: 15 residues. From germline, CDR1 is SEHNR and CDR2 FQNEAQ (reference sequence). Trimming cost V 5 bases and J 5 bases; bases outside gene matches: 10. The CDR3 protein is CASSAPGTGQDEQYF. CDR3 coding DNA: TGTGCCAGCAGCGCACCCGGGACAGGGCAGGACGAGCAGTACTTC.

J is TRBJ1-1 and V is TRBV16; 7 bases agree with TRBD1. With 1 base clipped from V and 0 bases from J, the junction kept 5 bases outside the gene matches. CDR1 is KGHSY, CDR2 FQNENV, per germline. This CDR3 is built from 16 residues. The CDR3 sequence: CASSQLEGAVNTEAFF. The DNA of the CDR3 is TGTGCCAGCAGCCAATTGGAGGGGGCGGTGAACACTGAAGCTTTCTTT.

This CDR3 is CASRARDRGLGETQYF. The CDR3 bases are TGTGCCAGCAGGGCGCGGGACAGGGGGTTAGGCGAGACCCAGTACTTC. V gene TRBV5-5 combines with J gene TRBJ2-5; 11 bases are shared with TRBD1. V gave up 5 bases and J gave up 5 bases; unmatched junction bases: 11. The CDR3 consists of 16 residues. Germline-derived CDR1 and CDR2 are SGHKS and YYEKEE (reference sequence).

This clone was seen only once. The J gene is TRBJ2-7, the V gene TRBV30; the match to TRBD1 covers 8 bases. In germline, CDR1 is GTSNPN, CDR2 SVGIG (reference sequence). Trimming removed 8 bases from V and 2 bases from J; junction bases left unmatched: 14. This CDR3 has 15 amino acids. The DNA of the CDR3 is TGTGCCACATCCCTCCGTGGGACAGGAGCCTACGAGCAGTACTTC. Protein: CATSLRGTGAYEQYF.

This clone came up once. The chain recombines TRBV4-3 with TRBJ1-5, with a weak D call TRBD1 (5 bases). The germline V gene has CDR1 LGHNA and CDR2 YSLEER. V was shortened by 0 bases and J by 7 bases, with 13 bases between the two germline ends. The CDR3 extends over 15 amino acids. CDR3 in amino acids: CASSQDGATGQPQHF. CDR3 nucleotides: TGCGCCAGCAGCCAAGATGGGGCCACGGGACAGCCCCAGCATTTT.

Remarks on this clone: The identical CDR3 is also encoded by other nucleotide sequences in the sample. The chain carries TRBV27 and TRBJ2-1, with 12 bases fitting TRBD1. Losses at the gene ends were 6 bases for V and 7 bases for J; bases not matched to a gene: 7. CDR3 size: 15 residues. Per the germline V gene, CDR1 is MNHEY and CDR2 is SMNVEV (reference sequence). CDR3 coding DNA: TGTGCCAGCAGCTGGGGGACAGGGGGCAGGAATGAGCAGTTCTTC. Residues: CASSWGTGGRNEQFF.

Details on this clone: At the DNA level, this CDR3 is encoded by other sequences in the same sample as well. CDR3 bases: TGTGCCAGCAGTTTAAGAGGGCCCCACGAGCAGTACTTC. Its translation: CASSLRGPHEQYF. The rearrangement links TRBV27 to TRBJ2-7; D is possibly TRBD2 (5 bases). This CDR3 has 13 amino acids. Looked up from germline, CDR1 is MNHEY and CDR2 is SMNVEV (reference sequence). V was cut by 2 bases and J by 5 bases, with 10 bases left in between.

The CDR3 sequence: CASSAVNPSNYGYTF. The DNA of the CDR3 is TGTGCCAGCAGCGCCGTGAATCCAAGTAACTATGGCTACACCTTC. J is TRBJ1-2 and V is TRBV9; D call uncertain. Trimming pared 3 bases from V and 1 base from J, leaving 13 bases between. The CDR3 loop spans 15 amino acids. Germline-derived CDR1 and CDR2 are SGDLS and YYNGEE.

The genes are TRBV7-9 and TRBJ2-3; weak D call: TRBD1 (6 bases). V gave up 7 bases and J gave up 4 bases, with 9 bases separating them. Per germline, CDR1 SEHNR and CDR2 FQNEAQ (reference sequence). CDR3 size: 12 residues. CDR3 nucleotide sequence: TGTGCCAGCAATGAGGGGGCAGATACGCAGTATTTT. Protein sequence: CASNEGADTQYF.

The chain joins TRBV4-2 to TRBJ2-7; D call uncertain. Trimming took 0 bases from V and 0 from J, leaving 12 bases between them. The germline V gene encodes CDR1 LGHNA and CDR2 YNFKEQ. This CDR3 has 16 residues. The CDR3 nucleotides are TGTGCCAGCAGCCAAGATCCAGCGCCGAACTCCTACGAGCAGTACTTC. Translating gives CASSQDPAPNSYEQYF.

To note about this clone: Distinct nucleotide sequences in the sample also encode this CDR3. The genes are TRBV27 and TRBJ2-2; D uncertain. V was clipped by 8 bases and J by 4 bases, with 2 bases between them. Germline V gene sequence: CDR1 MNHEY, CDR2 SMNVEV (reference sequence). The CDR3 consists of 10 residues. The CDR3 DNA is TGTGCCAGCGGCACCGGGGAGCTGTTTTTT. Its translation: CASGTGELFF.

The chain has TRBV27 and TRBJ2-7; no definite D call. The V and J ends lost 0 bases and 3 bases respectively, with 12 bases between them. Germline CDR1 is MNHEY and CDR2 is SMNVEV (reference sequence). This CDR3 comprises 15 residues. The CDR3, as DNA: TGTGCCAGCAGTTTATCCCTCCTACCCGTCTACGAGCAGTACTTC. Its protein is CASSLSLLPVYEQYF.

The chain recombines TRBV30 with TRBJ2-2; no reliable D call. Trimming removed 0 bases at V and 2 bases at J, with 7 bases between. The V gene's germline CDR1 is GTSNPN and CDR2 SVGIG (reference sequence). The CDR3 runs to 14 residues. The CDR3 loop reads CAWSVVYNTGELFF. Written as DNA, the CDR3 is TGTGCCTGGAGTGTAGTCTACAACACCGGGGAGCTGTTTTTT.

CDR3 region: CAISDVGTATYEQYF. The CDR3 coding sequence is TGTGCCATCAGTGACGTAGGGACAGCGACCTACGAGCAGTACTTC. The J gene is TRBJ2-7, the V gene TRBV10-3; 7 nucleotides agree with TRBD1. In germline, CDR1 is ENHRY, CDR2 SYGVKD. The CDR3 covers 15 residues. V shed 3 bases, J shed 2 bases, and the junction held 7 bases outside the gene matches.

The chain recombines TRBV7-3 with TRBJ2-7; a weak D match, TRBD1 (5 bases). This CDR3 is built from 19 residues. The germline V and J ends were trimmed by 1 base and 2 bases, with 24 bases remaining between them. Looked up from germline, CDR1 is SGHTA and CDR2 is FQGTGA. CDR3 loop: CASSLNPFPYGQGPYEQYF. CDR3 sequence (DNA): TGTGCCAGCAGCTTAAACCCCTTCCCCTATGGGCAGGGTCCCTACGAGCAGTACTTC.

For the CDR3, the DNA is TGTGCCAGCAGACACAGAGCAACTAATGAAAAACTGTTTTTT. Residues: CASRHRATNEKLFF. The chain combines TRBV27 with TRBJ1-4; unclear D gene. The CDR3 is made up of 14 amino acids. The ends were cut back, 6 bases at V and 0 bases at J, with 8 bases in the middle. CDR1 and CDR2 (germline): MNHEY, SMNVEV (reference sequence).

The rearrangement links TRBV2 to TRBJ2-7; 9 nucleotides line up with TRBD2. The trim removed 3 bases at V and 5 bases at J, leaving 5 bases unmatched. The germline V gene encodes CDR1 SNHLY and CDR2 FYNNEI. The length of the CDR3 is 14 residues. DNA for the CDR3: TGTGCCAGCAGTGAGGCTAGCGGGATCCACGAGCAGTACTTC. Translated, it gives CASSEASGIHEQYF.

The V gene is TRBV11-2, the J gene TRBJ2-6; D is perhaps TRBD1 (5 bases). CDR1 is SGHAT and CDR2 is FQNNGV in the germline V gene. CDR3 size: 17 residues. With 5 bases removed from V and 0 bases from J, the gap between germline ends came to 14 bases. The chain's CDR3 is CASSPAGISSGANVLTF. For the CDR3, the DNA is TGTGCCAGCAGCCCGGCAGGGATTAGCTCTGGGGCCAACGTCCTGACTTTC.

The chain uses TRBV18 and TRBJ1-5, with unresolved D. The CDR3 is 14 amino acids. V was shortened by 3 bases and J by 8 bases, with 14 bases between the two germline ends. Germline lookup yields CDR1 KGHSH and CDR2 LQKENI. The CDR3 nucleotides are TGTGCCAGCTCACCCAAAGGGTGGGTCGAGCCCCAGCATTTT. Translating gives CASSPKGWVEPQHF. Combining the CDR3 with reference TRBV18 and TRBJ1-5 gives the whole variable domain NAGVMQNPRHLVRRRGQEARLRCSPMKGHSHVYWYRQLPEEGLKFMVYLQKENIIDESGMPKERFSAEFPKEGPSILRIQQVVRGDSAAYFCASSPKGWVEPQHFGDGTRLSIL.